The entry below gives a single T cell receptor (beta chain) sequence along with its context. Original data processing: Estimated nucleated cell counts came from reference gene primer amplification. Data came from immunoSEQ multiplex PCR; TCRdb stores just in-frame clones and leaves some out. That table supplies the V and J calls and clone size; D and trimming were determined from the DNA. The repertoire holds approximately 260,000 clones, with 82% as singletons. This sample was included in a study of blood T cell repertoires in COVID-19. Background on the study: Samples representing acute and convalescent COVID-19 were sourced from the United States, Italy and Spain. The cDNA or gDNA used as material had been derived from T cells, B-cell-depleted T cells, or PBMCs.

CDR3 length: 15 amino acids. Germline CDR1 SGHAT, CDR2 FQNNGV. V shed 4 bases and J 2 bases; nucleotides not matched to a gene: 5. The sample was peripheral blood. J is TRBJ2-7 and V is TRBV11-2; TRBD2 agrees at 10 bases. The sequence was obtained from an older woman with active or convalescent COVID-19. The CDR3 loop is CASSCLAGGPYEQYF. The CDR3, as DNA: TGTGCCAGCAGCTGCTTAGCGGGGGGACCCTACGAGCAGTACTTC.